Listed here is a single T cell receptor beta chain. Its antigen is currently unknown. This sample was included in a study of blood T cells in healthy people across ages. Study-level findings and limits: It was held that diversity estimates obtained from one million T cells represented underestimates. TCR beta diversity per million T cells fell roughly linearly with age.

Sample-barcoded 5' priming and a J-beta primer mix drove a second PCR of about 6 to 12 cycles. TCRdb re-called the 5' RACE reads through MiXCR, storing one row per CDR3 protein. The table shows 1,300,000 or so distinct CDR3 sequences, with roughly 64% occurring only once. CDR3 length equals 14 residues. Germline values: CDR1 MDHEN, CDR2 SYDVKM. V shed 6 bases and J shed 13 bases, with 22 bases lying between them. This TCR was sampled from a man aged 18 to 29 in good health. The sample taken for sequencing was blood. The V and J genes are TRBV28 and TRBJ2-4; D may correspond to TRBD1 or TRBD2 (5 bases each). The CDR3 DNA reads as TGTGCCAGCAGACCTTACGTTGGGATGGGGGAGCAGTACTTC. Amino acids: CASRPYVGMGEQYF.